The 9 T cell receptor beta chains below were found in one sample sequenced in a study of shared clonotypes between healthy human individuals. In the naive CD8 group, cells lacked CD45RO and were positively selected for CCR7, so terminally differentiated effector memory CD45RA+ cells were left out. Clones were sequenced by immunoSEQ multiplex PCR, and TCRdb holds only the in-frame ones, with some missing. In the table there are roughly 2,000,000 clones, just over 90% of which are singletons. Sequenced: naive CD8+ T cells from PBMCs. The source of these receptors is a man in his late teens or twenties in good health. Some clones in this sample may be carry-over from other donors' samples.

This chain uses TRBV28 with TRBJ2-5; perhaps TRBD2 as D (6 bases). The CDR3 covers 15 residues. Germline V lookup: CDR1 MDHEN, CDR2 SYDVKM. Trimming removed 5 bases at V and 5 bases at J, with 18 bases between. CDR3 sequence reads: CASSLPVHGGETQYF. The DNA of the CDR3 is TGTGCCAGCAGTCTACCTGTACACGGAGGGGAGACCCAGTACTTC.

The chain recombines TRBV7-8 with TRBJ2-7; D is possibly TRBD2 (6 bases). V lost 5 bases and J 2 bases, leaving 16 bases between the germline ends. Germline CDR1 reads SGHVS; CDR2 reads FQNEAQ. The CDR3 contains 15 residues. Here the CDR3 reads CASSPRAGPPYEQYF. Here the CDR3 DNA reads TGTGCCAGCAGCCCGAGAGCGGGTCCACCCTACGAGCAGTACTTC.

The chain carries TRBV19 and TRBJ2-5; D is uncertain. V lost 5 bases and J 7 bases, leaving 14 bases between the germline ends. Germline V lookup: CDR1 LNHDA, CDR2 SQIVND (reference sequence). This CDR3 is built from 13 residues. DNA of the CDR3: TGTGCCAGTAGTCCCGGACCATCCGGGACCCAGTACTTC. It encodes CASSPGPSGTQYF.

The CDR3 coding sequence is TGTGCCAGCACCGAAAGGCCAAGCCTCTCCTACGAGCAGTACTTC. It is translated as CASTERPSLSYEQYF. The chain recombines TRBV2 with TRBJ2-7; no reliable D call. CDR3 length: 15 residues. CDR1 is SNHLY and CDR2 is FYNNEI in the germline V gene. V was shortened by 7 bases and J by 0 bases, with 16 bases between the two germline ends.

The rearrangement links TRBV12-5 to TRBJ1-2; possibly TRBD1 for D (6 bases). The CDR3 sequence is 15 residues long. Trimming took 1 base from V and 8 from J, leaving 17 bases between them. The germline V gene has CDR1 LGHNT and CDR2 FRNRAP. In DNA, the CDR3 is TGTGCTAGTGGTTTGGGGACCTCAGGGGTGGAAGGCTACACCTTC. It translates to CASGLGTSGVEGYTF.

The chain has TRBV2 and TRBJ2-5, with 8 positions matching TRBD1. This CDR3 spans 16 amino acids. Per germline, CDR1 SNHLY and CDR2 FYNNEI. V shed 10 bases, J shed 4 bases, and the junction held 17 bases outside the gene matches. The CDR3 bases are TGTGCCACCGAATTGCTACAAGAGACAGGGGTAGAGACCCAGTACTTC. This translates into CATELLQETGVETQYF.

Details on this clone: The sample holds other DNA sequences that translate to the same CDR3. V usage is TRBV7-9 and J usage is TRBJ2-1, with D possibly matching TRBD1 (6 bases). The CDR3 loop spans 13 amino acids. The ends were cut back, 2 bases at V and 7 bases at J, with 9 bases in the middle. Germline CDR1 and CDR2: SEHNR and FQNEAQ (reference sequence). The CDR3 sequence is CASSLIQGNEQFF. For the CDR3, the DNA is TGTGCCAGCAGCTTAATCCAGGGGAATGAGCAGTTCTTC.

The chain combines TRBV2 with TRBJ2-1, with TRBD2 matching 10 bases. CDR3 length equals 14 residues. Germline assignment: CDR1 SNHLY and CDR2 FYNNEI. Germline trimming cut 6 bases from V and 5 bases from J; bases unmatched to any gene: 4. In nucleotides, the CDR3 is TGTGCCAGCAGCGTACTAGCGGGGCACAATGAGCAGTTCTTC. This encodes CASSVLAGHNEQFF.

This chain uses TRBV7-9 with TRBJ1-2; D gene unclear. Per the germline V gene, CDR1 is SEHNR and CDR2 is FQNEAQ (reference sequence). Trimming removed 7 bases at V and 7 bases at J, with 19 bases between. The CDR3 sequence is 14 residues long. Here the CDR3 reads CASTEGGKSGGYTF. CDR3 bases: TGTGCCAGCACCGAGGGAGGGAAAAGTGGTGGCTACACCTTC.